This T cell receptor (beta chain) was identified during a study of T cell repertoires and HLA-DP antigens. V was cut by 5 bases and J by 4 bases, with 17 bases left in between. Germline CDR1 is LGHNA and CDR2 is YSLEER. This CDR3 comprises 15 residues. Points on this clone: Its antigen remains unknown.

Deep-resolution sequencing targeted hundreds of thousands of T cell genomes in pre-culture CD4+ samples. Here immunoSEQ multiplex PCR was the method, and the copy in TCRdb shows in-frame clones only, minus some. The data contain around 110,000 clones, 80% to 95% of them singletons. Material: CD4+ T cells from PBMCs. The sequence was obtained from a woman aged 18-29 years in good health and CMV-seronegative. The chain is built from TRBV4-3 and TRBJ1-1; possible D gene TRBD1, 6 bases. The CDR3 reads CASSLVSGVATEAFF. The CDR3 DNA sequence: TGCGCCAGCAGCTTAGTTTCAGGGGTGGCCACTGAAGCTTTCTTT.